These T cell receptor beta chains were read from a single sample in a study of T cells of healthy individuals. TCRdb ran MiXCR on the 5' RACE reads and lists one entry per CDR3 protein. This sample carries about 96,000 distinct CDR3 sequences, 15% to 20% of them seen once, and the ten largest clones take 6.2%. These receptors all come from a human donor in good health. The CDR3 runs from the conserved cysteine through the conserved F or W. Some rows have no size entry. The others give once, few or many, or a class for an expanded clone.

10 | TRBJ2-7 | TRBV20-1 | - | CSARGVEQYF
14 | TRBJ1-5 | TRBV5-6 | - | CASSAGGLGQPQHF
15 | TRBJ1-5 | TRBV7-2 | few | CASSPGPGGNQPQHF
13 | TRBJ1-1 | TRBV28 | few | CASSSPLVTEAFF
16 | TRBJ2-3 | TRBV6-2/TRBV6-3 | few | CASSSGLLFSTDTQYF
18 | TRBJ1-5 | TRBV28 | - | CVSSRTGTGPIGDQPQHF
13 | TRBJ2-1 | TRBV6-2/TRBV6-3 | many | CASTWTNYNEQFF
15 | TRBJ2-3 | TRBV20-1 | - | CSARRLAGTTDTQYF
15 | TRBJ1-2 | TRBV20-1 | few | CRGTEQGIDIEGYTF
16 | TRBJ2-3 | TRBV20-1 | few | CSAIRLPATSTDTQYF
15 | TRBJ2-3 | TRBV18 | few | CASSPSGRRTDTQYF
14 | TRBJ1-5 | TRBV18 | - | CASSPRQVTQPQHF
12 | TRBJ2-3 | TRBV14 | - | CASSPGDRKKYF
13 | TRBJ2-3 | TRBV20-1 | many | CSARLAGVDTQYF
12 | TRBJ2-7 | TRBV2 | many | CASWLDHYEQYF
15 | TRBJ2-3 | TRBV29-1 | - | CSVTGGGGSTDTQYF
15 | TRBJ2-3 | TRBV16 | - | CASSPGQGGTDTQYF
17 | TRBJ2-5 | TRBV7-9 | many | CASGDDTGLAGQETQYF
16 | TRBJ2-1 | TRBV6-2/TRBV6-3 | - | CASREPRVSSYNEQFF
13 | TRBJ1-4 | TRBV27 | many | CASNKGAGEKLFF
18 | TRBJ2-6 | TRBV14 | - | CASSQLLMVEAGANVLTF